These 9 T cell receptor beta chains were all obtained from the same sample, sequenced in a study of cytomegalovirus exposure and HLA in healthy donors. Both 60 Vbeta primers and 13 Jbeta primers went into the PCR. Libraries were prepared by immunoSEQ multiplex PCR; TCRdb keeps only in-frame clonotypes and omits some of them. Of approximately 100,000 clones listed, around 74% are singletons. Sequenced: PBMCs. Source of these receptors: a male donor in good health and CMV-seropositive.

V and J are TRBV9 and TRBJ2-4; a possible D gene is TRBD2 (5 bases). CDR3 length equals 16 residues. CDR1 SGDLS and CDR2 YYNGEE come from the germline V gene. With 4 bases removed from V and 10 bases from J, the gap between germline ends came to 24 bases. For the CDR3, the DNA is TGTGCCAGCAGCCATTCCCCCCGACCCCGTGAGGGTATTCAGTACTTC. Translation gives CASSHSPRPREGIQYF.

This sequence joins TRBV4-2 and TRBJ2-2; 9 bases align to TRBD2. The J segment lost 0 bases and the V segment lost 0 bases, leaving 5 bases of the junction unmatched. The germline CDR1 and CDR2 sequences are LGHNA and YNFKEQ. This CDR3 region has 18 residues. In DNA, the CDR3 is TGTGCCAGCAGCCAAGATGGTGGCGGGGGGGCGAACACCGGGGAGCTGTTTTTT. Encoded protein: CASSQDGGGGANTGELFF.

The chain recombines TRBV18 with TRBJ1-1; TRBD1 aligns across 7 bases. The germline gives CDR1 KGHSH, CDR2 LQKENI. The trim removed 2 bases at V and 4 bases at J, leaving 4 bases unmatched. The CDR3 contains 14 residues. This CDR3 reads CASSPTGAATEAFF. For the CDR3, the DNA is TGTGCCAGCTCACCAACAGGGGCGGCCACTGAAGCTTTCTTT. The whole variable domain, remainder taken from reference TRBV18 and TRBJ1-1, is NAGVMQNPRHLVRRRGQEARLRCSPMKGHSHVYWYRQLPEEGLKFMVYLQKENIIDESGMPKERFSAEFPKEGPSILRIQQVVRGDSAAYFCASSPTGAATEAFFGQGTRLTVV.

This clone was recorded once. The chain is built from TRBV7-9 and TRBJ1-1; tentative D call: TRBD1 (6 bases). The V gene's germline CDR1 is SEHNR and CDR2 FQNEAQ (reference sequence). This CDR3 is 14 amino acids long. V gave up 6 bases and J gave up 3 bases, with 14 bases separating them. Here the CDR3 DNA reads TGTGCCAGCAGTCCACAGGGTACCTACACTGAAGCTTTCTTT. This sequence encodes CASSPQGTYTEAFF. Complete variable domain (other parts from reference TRBV7-9 and TRBJ1-1): DTGVSQNPRHKITKRGQNVTFRCDPISEHNRLYWYRQTLGQGPEFLTYFQNEAQLEKSRLLSDRFSAERPKGSFSTLEIQRTEQGDSAMYLCASSPQGTYTEAFFGQGTRLTVV.

This clone showed up just a few times. The chain uses TRBV6-1 and TRBJ2-7, with 12 nucleotides matching TRBD1. The CDR3 runs to 15 residues. With V trimmed by 6 bases and J by 2 bases, 5 bases remained unmatched. Germline V gene lookup returns CDR1 MNHNS and CDR2 SASEGT. The DNA for the CDR3 is TGTGCCAGCAGCCCCCGGGACAGGGGGCCCTACGAGCAGTACTTC. Translation gives CASSPRDRGPYEQYF.

This clone was seen a handful of times. This rearrangement joins TRBV6-6 to TRBJ2-4; the match to TRBD2 covers 9 bases. V shed 7 bases, J shed 2 bases, and the junction held 6 bases outside the gene matches. The length of the CDR3 is 15 residues. Germline loops: CDR1 MNHNY, CDR2 SVGAGI (reference sequence). CDR3 protein: CASTPGTSTKNIQYF. The CDR3 nucleotides are TGTGCCAGCACACCCGGGACTAGCACCAAAAACATTCAGTACTTC.

The rearrangement uses TRBV7-2 and TRBJ1-1; D uncertain. The germline V and J ends were trimmed by 0 bases and 0 bases, with 8 bases remaining between them. CDR3 length: 15 amino acids. Germline V CDR1 and CDR2: SGHTA, FQGNSA. Here the CDR3 DNA reads TGTGCCAGCAGCTTAGCTCCGGTTATGAACACTGAAGCTTTCTTT. Its translation: CASSLAPVMNTEAFF.

V gene TRBV6-7 combines with J gene TRBJ2-7; weak D call: TRBD1 (6 bases). TRBV6-7 is placed among ORFs of uncertain function. V was cut by 10 bases and J by 1 base, with 23 bases left in between. CDR3 length: 16 amino acids. CDR3 nucleotide sequence: TGTGCCACGAACCGAGAACAGGGAGAGGAGTCCTACGAGCAGTACTTC. It codes for CATNREQGEESYEQYF.

The chain combines TRBV19 with TRBJ2-7; unclear D gene. This CDR3 is 16 amino acids long. Trimming cost V 5 bases and J 0 bases, with 17 bases left between them. Per the germline V gene, CDR1 is LNHDA and CDR2 is SQIVND (reference sequence). As DNA, the CDR3 is TGTGCCAGTAGTTCGCAGGCGACCTCGAGCTCCTACGAGCAGTACTTC. The encoded protein is CASSSQATSSSYEQYF. Supplemented by reference TRBV19 and TRBJ2-7, the full variable domain reads DGGITQSPKYLFRKEGQNVTLSCEQNLNHDAMYWYRQDPGQGLRLIYYSQIVNDFQKGDIAEGYSVSREKKESFPLTVTSAQKNPTAFYLCASSSQATSSSYEQYFGPGTRLTVT.